The sequence of this T cell receptor beta chain was determined in a study of T-cell memory formation after mild COVID-19. Whole-study findings and limits: The finding that pre-infection memory included some responding clones suggested that cross-reactive memory joined. Clones that contracted clustered mainly in CM and EM if CD4+ and in EMRA if CD8+.

V was pared by 7 bases and J by 12 bases, with 19 bases between. The CDR3 has 12 residues. The V gene's germline CDR1 is GTSNPN and CDR2 SVGIG (reference sequence). From the 5' RACE reads, TCRdb called clonotypes with MiXCR, one entry per CDR3 protein. Here the sample spans just under 550,000 distinct CDR3 sequences, just over 20% being singletons. Worth noting for this clonotype: Antigen unknown.

This clonotype originated in an adult woman who had mild COVID-19 (a few samples of this study predate the infection). Cell type and time point are not known. The chain joins TRBV30 to TRBJ2-1; TRBD1 might be the D (5 bases). Sequencing input: PBMCs or a T cell subset sorted from them (not recorded which). CDR3 amino acids: CASTSSFQGQFF. The CDR3 region has the DNA TGTGCCTCAACCTCCTCTTTCCAGGGGCAGTTCTTC. Full variable domain (remainder filled in from reference TRBV30 and TRBJ2-1): SQTIHQWPATLVQPVGSPLSLECTVEGTSNPNLYWYRQAAGRGLQLLFYSVGIGQISSEVPQNLSASRPQDRQFILSSKKLLLSDSGFYLCASTSSFQGQFFGPGTRLTVL.